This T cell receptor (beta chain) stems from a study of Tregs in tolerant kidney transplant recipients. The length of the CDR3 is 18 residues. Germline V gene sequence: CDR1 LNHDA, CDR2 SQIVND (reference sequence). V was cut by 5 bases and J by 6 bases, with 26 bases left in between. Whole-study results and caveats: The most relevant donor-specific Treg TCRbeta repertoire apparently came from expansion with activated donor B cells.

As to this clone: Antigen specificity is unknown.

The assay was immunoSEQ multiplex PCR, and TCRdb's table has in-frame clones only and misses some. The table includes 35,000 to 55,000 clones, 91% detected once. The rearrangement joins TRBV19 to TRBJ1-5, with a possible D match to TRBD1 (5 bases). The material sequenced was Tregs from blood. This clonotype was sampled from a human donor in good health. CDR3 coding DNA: TGTGCCAGTAGTGGGGGGACGGGTGCCAGGGACGTTCGTCAGCCCCAGCATTTT. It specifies CASSGGTGARDVRQPQHF. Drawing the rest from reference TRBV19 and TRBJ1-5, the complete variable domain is DGGITQSPKYLFRKEGQNVTLSCEQNLNHDAMYWYRQDPGQGLRLIYYSQIVNDFQKGDIAEGYSVSREKKESFPLTVTSAQKNPTAFYLCASSGGTGARDVRQPQHFGDGTRLSIL.